Below, one T cell receptor beta chain is given with its context. Its antigen is currently unknown. This entry is derived from a study of shared clonotypes between healthy human individuals. Trimming took off 9 bases at V and 0 bases at J, with 15 bases between the two ends. In germline, CDR1 is LNHDA, CDR2 SQIVND (reference sequence). This CDR3 comprises 14 residues. It was 150 to 250 ng DNA, 33,000 or so T cell genomes, that sorted-subset replicate PCRs used. Clones were sequenced by immunoSEQ multiplex PCR, and TCRdb holds only the in-frame ones, with some missing. The table shows 600,000 to 750,000 clones, with about two thirds occurring only once. Study-level findings and limits: Investigators expected sequencing depth to affect clonotype sharing among donors. Unshared clonotypes carried lower generation probabilities than those common to all four donors.

This TCR was sampled from a woman aged 30 to 39 in good health. The material sequenced was memory CD4+ T cells sorted from blood. Subset indicated: CD45RA-negative fraction. This sequence joins TRBV19 and TRBJ2-7; D remains unclear. CDR3 in amino acids: CASSEKIASYEQYF. CDR3 DNA sequence: TGTGCCAGCAGTGAGAAGATTGCCTCCTACGAGCAGTACTTC.